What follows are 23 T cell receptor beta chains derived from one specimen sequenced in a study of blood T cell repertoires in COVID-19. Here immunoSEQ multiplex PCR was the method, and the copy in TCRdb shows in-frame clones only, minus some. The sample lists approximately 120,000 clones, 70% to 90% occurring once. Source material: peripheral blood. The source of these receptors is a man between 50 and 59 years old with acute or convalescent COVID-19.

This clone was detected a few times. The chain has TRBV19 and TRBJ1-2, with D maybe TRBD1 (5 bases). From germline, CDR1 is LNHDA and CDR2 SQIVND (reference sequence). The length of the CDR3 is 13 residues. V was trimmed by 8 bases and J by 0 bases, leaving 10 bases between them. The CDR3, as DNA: TGTGCCAGTCAGGGATTTGCTAACTATGGCTACACCTTC. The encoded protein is CASQGFANYGYTF.

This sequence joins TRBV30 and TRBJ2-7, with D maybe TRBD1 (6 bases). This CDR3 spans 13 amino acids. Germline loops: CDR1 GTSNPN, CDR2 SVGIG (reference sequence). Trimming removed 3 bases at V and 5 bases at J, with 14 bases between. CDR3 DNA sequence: TGTGCCTGGAGCGCTGGGGGCCCCAACGAGCAGTACTTC. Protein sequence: CAWSAGGPNEQYF.

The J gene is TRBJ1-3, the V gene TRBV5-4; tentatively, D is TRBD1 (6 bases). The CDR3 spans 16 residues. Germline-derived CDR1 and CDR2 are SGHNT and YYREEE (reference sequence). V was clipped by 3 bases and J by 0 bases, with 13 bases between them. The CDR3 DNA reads TGTGCCAGCAGCTCGAGGGGAGGGGGCTCTGGAAACACCATATATTTT. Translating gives CASSSRGGGSGNTIYF.

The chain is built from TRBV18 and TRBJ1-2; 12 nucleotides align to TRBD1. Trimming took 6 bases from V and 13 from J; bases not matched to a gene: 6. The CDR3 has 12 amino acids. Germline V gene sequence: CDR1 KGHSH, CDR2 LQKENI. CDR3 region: CASSLGTGGRTF. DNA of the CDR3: TGTGCCAGCTCCCTAGGGACAGGGGGCCGCACCTTC.

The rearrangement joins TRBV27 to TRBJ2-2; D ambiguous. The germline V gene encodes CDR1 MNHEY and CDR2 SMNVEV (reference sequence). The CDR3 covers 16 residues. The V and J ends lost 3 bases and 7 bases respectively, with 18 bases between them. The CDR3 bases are TGTGCCAGCAGTTTTACGGGTAGTGCTTTGGGCGGGGAGCTGTTTTTT. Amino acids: CASSFTGSALGGELFF.

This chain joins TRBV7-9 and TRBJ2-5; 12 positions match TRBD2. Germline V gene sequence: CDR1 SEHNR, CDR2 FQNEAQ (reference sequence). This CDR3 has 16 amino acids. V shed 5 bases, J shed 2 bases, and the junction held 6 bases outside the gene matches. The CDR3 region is CASSRLAGVEQETQYF. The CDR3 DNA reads TGTGCCAGCAGCAGACTAGCGGGAGTTGAACAAGAGACCCAGTACTTC.

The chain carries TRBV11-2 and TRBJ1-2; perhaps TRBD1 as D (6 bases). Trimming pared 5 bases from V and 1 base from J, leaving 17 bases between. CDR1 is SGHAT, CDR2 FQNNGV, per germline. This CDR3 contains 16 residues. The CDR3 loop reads CASSPRAGVYNYGYTF. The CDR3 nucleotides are TGTGCCAGCAGCCCGAGGGCAGGGGTTTATAACTATGGCTACACCTTC. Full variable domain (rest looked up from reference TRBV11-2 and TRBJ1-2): EAGVAQSPRYKIIEKRQSVAFWCNPISGHATLYWYQQILGQGPKLLIQFQNNGVVDDSQLPKDRFSAERLKGVDSTLKIQPAKLEDSAVYLCASSPRAGVYNYGYTFGSGTRLTVV.

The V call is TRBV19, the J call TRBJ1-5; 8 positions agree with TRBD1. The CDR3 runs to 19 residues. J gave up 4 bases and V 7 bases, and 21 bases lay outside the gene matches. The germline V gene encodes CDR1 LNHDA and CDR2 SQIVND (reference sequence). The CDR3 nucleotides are TGTGCCAGTACCCGATGGGGCGGACAGGGAGACCTTGGAAATCAGCCCCAGCATTTT. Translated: CASTRWGGQGDLGNQPQHF.

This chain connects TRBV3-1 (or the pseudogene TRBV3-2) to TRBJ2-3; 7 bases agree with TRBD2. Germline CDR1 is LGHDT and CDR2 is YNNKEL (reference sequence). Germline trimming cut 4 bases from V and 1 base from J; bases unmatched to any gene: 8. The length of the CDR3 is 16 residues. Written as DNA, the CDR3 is TGTGCCAGCAGCCCGGACTTCACTAGCGGCACAGATACGCAGTATTTT. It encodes CASSPDFTSGTDTQYF.

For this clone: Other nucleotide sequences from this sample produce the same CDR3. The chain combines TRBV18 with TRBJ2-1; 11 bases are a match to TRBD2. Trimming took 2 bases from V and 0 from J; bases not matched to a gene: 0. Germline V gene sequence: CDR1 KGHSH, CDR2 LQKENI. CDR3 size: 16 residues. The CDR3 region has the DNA TGTGCCAGCTCACCAGGACTAGCGGGCTCCTACAATGAGCAGTTCTTC. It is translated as CASSPGLAGSYNEQFF.

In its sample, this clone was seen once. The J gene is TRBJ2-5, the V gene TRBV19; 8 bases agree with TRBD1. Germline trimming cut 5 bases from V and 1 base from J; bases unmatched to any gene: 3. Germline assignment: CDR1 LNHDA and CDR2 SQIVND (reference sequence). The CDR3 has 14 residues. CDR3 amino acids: CASSFDRGQETQYF. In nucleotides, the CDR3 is TGTGCCAGTAGTTTTGACAGGGGCCAAGAGACCCAGTACTTC.

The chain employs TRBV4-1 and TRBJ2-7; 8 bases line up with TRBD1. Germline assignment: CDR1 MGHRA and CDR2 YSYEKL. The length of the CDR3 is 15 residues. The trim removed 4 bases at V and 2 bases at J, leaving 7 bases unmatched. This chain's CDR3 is CASSPLQGATYEQYF. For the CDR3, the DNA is TGCGCCAGCAGCCCCCTTCAGGGGGCCACCTACGAGCAGTACTTC.

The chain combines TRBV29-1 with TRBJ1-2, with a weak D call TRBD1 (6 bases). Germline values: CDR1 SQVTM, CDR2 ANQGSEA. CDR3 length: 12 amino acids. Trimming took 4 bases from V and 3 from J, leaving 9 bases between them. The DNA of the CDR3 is TGCAGCGTTGCGGACAGCCACTATGGCTACACCTTC. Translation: CSVADSHYGYTF.

The CDR3 is CASSELGQGYEAFF. CDR3 sequence (DNA): TGTGCCAGCAGTGAACTTGGCCAGGGGTATGAAGCTTTCTTT. V and J are TRBV28 and TRBJ1-1, with D perhaps matching TRBD1 (6 bases). The CDR3 length is 14 residues. Per germline, CDR1 MDHEN and CDR2 SYDVKM. The V end lost 5 bases, the J end lost 7 bases, and 17 bases lay between the germline ends.

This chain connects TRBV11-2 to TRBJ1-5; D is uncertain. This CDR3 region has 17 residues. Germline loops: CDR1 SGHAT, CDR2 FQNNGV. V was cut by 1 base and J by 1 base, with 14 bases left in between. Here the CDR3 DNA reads TGTGCCAGCAGCTTAGGAGCGGGTGGAAGCAGCAATCAGCCCCAGCATTTT. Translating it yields CASSLGAGGSSNQPQHF.

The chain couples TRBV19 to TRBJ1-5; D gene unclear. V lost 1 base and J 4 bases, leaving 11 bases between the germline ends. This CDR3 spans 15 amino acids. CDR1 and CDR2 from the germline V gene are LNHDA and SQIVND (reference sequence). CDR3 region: CASSIGRAGNQPQHF. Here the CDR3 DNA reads TGTGCCAGTAGTATAGGCCGGGCGGGTAATCAGCCCCAGCATTTT.

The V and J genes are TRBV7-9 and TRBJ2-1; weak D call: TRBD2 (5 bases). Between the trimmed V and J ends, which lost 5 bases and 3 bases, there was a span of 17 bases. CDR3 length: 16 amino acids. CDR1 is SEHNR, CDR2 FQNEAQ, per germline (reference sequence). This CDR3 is CASSRAVGGDYNEQFF. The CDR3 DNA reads TGTGCCAGCAGCCGCGCTGTCGGAGGCGACTACAATGAGCAGTTCTTC.

CDR3 region: CASNVGTGSEQFF. CDR3 DNA: TGTGCCAGCAACGTCGGGACAGGGTCAGAGCAGTTCTTC. V is TRBV5-6 and J is TRBJ2-1; TRBD1 aligns across 9 bases. V was clipped by 6 bases and J by 10 bases; unmatched bases: 8. The CDR3 covers 13 residues. Germline loops: CDR1 SGHDT, CDR2 YYEEEE.

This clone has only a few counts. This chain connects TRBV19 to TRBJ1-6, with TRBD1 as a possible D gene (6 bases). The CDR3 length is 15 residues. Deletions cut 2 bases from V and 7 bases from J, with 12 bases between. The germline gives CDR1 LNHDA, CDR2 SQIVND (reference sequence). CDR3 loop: CASSILGDTNSPLHF. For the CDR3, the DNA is TGTGCCAGTAGTATACTTGGGGACACAAATTCACCCCTCCACTTT.

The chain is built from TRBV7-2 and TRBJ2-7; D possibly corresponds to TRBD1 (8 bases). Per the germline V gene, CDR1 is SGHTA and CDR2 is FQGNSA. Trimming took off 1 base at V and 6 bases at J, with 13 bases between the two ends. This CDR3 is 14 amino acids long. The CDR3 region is CASSLVNRGGEQYF. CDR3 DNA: TGTGCCAGCAGCTTAGTAAACAGGGGGGGCGAGCAGTACTTC. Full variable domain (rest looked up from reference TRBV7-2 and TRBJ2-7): GAGVSQSPSNKVTEKGKDVELRCDPISGHTALYWYRQSLGQGLEFLIYFQGNSAPDKSGLPSDRFSAERTGGSVSTLTIQRTQQEDSAVYLCASSLVNRGGEQYFGPGTRLTVT.

The CDR3 nucleotides are TGTGCCAGCAGCTTGGCTGGGGGCGCTGAAGCTTTCTTT. Protein product: CASSLAGGAEAFF. The gene calls are TRBV5-6 and TRBJ1-1; TRBD1 might be the D (6 bases). The length of the CDR3 is 13 residues. The germline V gene has CDR1 SGHDT and CDR2 YYEEEE. With 0 bases removed from V and 6 bases from J, the gap between germline ends came to 9 bases.

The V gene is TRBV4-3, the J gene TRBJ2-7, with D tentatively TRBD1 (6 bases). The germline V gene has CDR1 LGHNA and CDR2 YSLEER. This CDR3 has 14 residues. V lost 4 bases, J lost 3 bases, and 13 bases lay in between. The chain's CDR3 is CASSPFLDSYEQYF. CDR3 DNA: TGCGCCAGCAGCCCCTTCTTGGACAGCTACGAGCAGTACTTC.

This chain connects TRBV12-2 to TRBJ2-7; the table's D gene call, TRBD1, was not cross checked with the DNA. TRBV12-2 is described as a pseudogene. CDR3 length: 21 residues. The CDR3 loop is CASRLRLGHKQSAGSSYEQYF. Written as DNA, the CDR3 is TGTGCAAGTCGCTTGAGATTGGGACATAAACAGTCGGCAGGCAGCTCCTACGAGCAGTACTTC.